The entry below describes one T cell receptor (beta chain). The antigen is undetermined. The data were obtained in a study of OX40 agonist ivuxolimab in advanced cancers. Background on the study: Dose-escalation patients were diagnosed with hepatocellular carcinoma, melanoma, renal cell cancer or head and neck cancer. Three dose-escalation patients had partial responses: one with hepatocellular carcinoma and two with cutaneous melanoma. General observations from the study: Expanded clones tended on average to be more numerous among CD8+ T cells than CD4+. In the expanded peripheral T cells, antigen specificity was never determined.

Generated by immunoSEQ multiplex PCR, the TCRdb table keeps only in-frame clones and is missing some. The sample shows 80,000 to 95,000 clones, roughly nine tenths of them seen only once. Material: CD4+ or CD8+ T cells sorted from blood, obtained in a trial of the OX40 agonist ivuxolimab. This sequence originates from an adult with an advanced solid tumor such as melanoma, head and neck, liver or kidney cancer.

This chain's CDR3 is CASSQDNAYEQYF. CDR3 in DNA: TGCGCCAGCAGCCAAGACAATGCCTACGAGCAGTACTTC. V and J are TRBV4-1 and TRBJ2-7; D is unresolved. CDR1 is MGHRA, CDR2 YSYEKL, per germline. The CDR3 consists of 13 residues. V dropped 0 bases and J dropped 2 bases, with 5 bases sitting between them.